Listed below are T cell receptor beta chains from one sample, sequenced in a study of cytomegalovirus exposure and HLA in healthy donors. Profiled with immunoSEQ multiplex PCR; TCRdb holds only in-frame clones, not every one. The sample lists 250,000 to 350,000 clones, 86% occurring once. The sequencing sample was made of PBMCs. The receptors here all came from a man aged 35 to 55 in good health and CMV-seropositive. The CDR3 runs from the conserved cysteine through the conserved F or W. The D gene is left open where the match is weak. Clone size is shown for a subset of rows, as once, few, many or a class of expanded clone.

d_gene	v_gene	abundance	j_gene	CDR3nt	CDR3aa
.	TRBV6-5	.	TRBJ1-5	TGTGCCAGCACCCAGGGTTTCCATCAGCCCCAGCATTTT	CASTQGFHQPQHF
.	TRBV5-4	once	TRBJ1-4	TGTGCCAGCAGCTCCACAGGTAGTGCTAATGAAAAACTGTTTTTT	CASSSTGSANEKLFF
TRBD1	TRBV5-1	.	TRBJ2-7	TGCGCCAGCAGCTTGGGGGACAGGGCGCACGAGCAGTACTTC	CASSLGDRAHEQYF
.	TRBV2	.	TRBJ1-2	TGTGCCAGCATCGGCAGGGTCTATGGCTACACCTTC	CASIGRVYGYTF
.	TRBV2	.	TRBJ2-1	TGTGCCAGCAGTGAAGACAGGGCTCCCTACAATGAGCAGTTCTTC	CASSEDRAPYNEQFF
TRBD2	TRBV5-3	.	TRBJ2-1	TGTGCCAGAAGCTTGCTAGCGGGGGCCTACAATGAGCAGTTCTTC	CARSLLAGAYNEQFF
.	TRBV27	.	TRBJ1-1	TGTGCCAGCAGTCTCCTCCGACAGACGAACACTGAAGCTTTCTTT	CASSLLRQTNTEAFF
TRBD1	TRBV15	once	TRBJ2-1	TGTGCCACCAGCAAGACCGGGACAGTTTTCGATGAGCAGTTCTTC	CATSKTGTVFDEQFF
TRBD1	TRBV18	.	TRBJ1-1	TGTGCCAGCTCTCGGGACAGGTCCACTGAAGCTTTCTTT	CASSRDRSTEAFF
TRBD2	TRBV10-3	.	TRBJ2-1	TGTGCCATCAGCGCCGGGACTAGCGGACCAAAGTACAATGAGCAGTTCTTC	CAISAGTSGPKYNEQFF
TRBD1	TRBV6-5	.	TRBJ2-1	TGTGCCAGCAAGGGACAGGGGGCCGAGCAGTTCTTC	CASKGQGAEQFF
.	TRBV28	.	TRBJ1-5	TGTGCCAGCAGTCCCAGCCTGGGGCGCAATCAGCCCCAGCATTTT	CASSPSLGRNQPQHF
TRBD2	TRBV4-2	.	TRBJ2-3	TGTGCCAGCAGCCAAGATCCAGCGGGAGTCACAGATACGCAGTATTTT	CASSQDPAGVTDTQYF
TRBD1	TRBV4-1	.	TRBJ2-5	TGCGCCAGCAGCCAAGATCCCAGGGGGCTTGAGACCCAGTACTTC	CASSQDPRGLETQYF
TRBD2	TRBV19	.	TRBJ2-1	TGTGCCAGTAGTAAGGGACTAGCGGGATCCTACAATGAGCAGTTCTTC	CASSKGLAGSYNEQFF
TRBD2	TRBV7-3	.	TRBJ2-3	TGTGCCAGCAGCCGACTAGCGGGAGGGTCAGATACGCAGTATTTT	CASSRLAGGSDTQYF
.	TRBV6-5	few	TRBJ1-1	TGTGCCAGCAGTTACTCGATTCGACAGAACACTGAAGCTTTCTTT	CASSYSIRQNTEAFF
TRBD1	TRBV30	.	TRBJ1-2	TGTGCCTGGAGTGTATCAGGACAGGGTTATGGCTACACCTTC	CAWSVSGQGYGYTF
TRBD2	TRBV10-3	.	TRBJ2-1	TGTGCCATCAGTGAGTCGTGGAGCGGGAGAGGGATTGAGCAGTTCTTC	CAISESWSGRGIEQFF
TRBD1	TRBV7-9	.	TRBJ1-1	TGTGCCAGCAGCCGTTTGACAGGGCCCGACACTGAAGCTTTCTTT	CASSRLTGPDTEAFF
.	TRBV27	.	TRBJ2-7	TGTGCCAGCAGTCCAGGATTAGAGCAGTACTTC	CASSPGLEQYF
TRBD1	TRBV27	once	TRBJ1-2	TGTGCCAGCAGTCGGGACAGGGGCAACTATGGCTACACCTTC	CASSRDRGNYGYTF
.	TRBV29-1	once	TRBJ2-7	TGCAGCGTTGGACAGGTCTACGAGCAGTACTTC	CSVGQVYEQYF
TRBD1	TRBV28	.	TRBJ2-3	TGTGCCGTACAACAGGGGGCTGGAGATACGCAGTATTTT	CAVQQGAGDTQYF
TRBD1	TRBV27	.	TRBJ2-7	TGTGCCAGCGGGACAGGGCTCCACGAGCAGTACTTC	CASGTGLHEQYF
.	TRBV6-1	once	TRBJ2-7	TGTGCCAGTGACCGAATACTACCCTCCTACGAGCAGTACTTC	CASDRILPSYEQYF
TRBD1	TRBV5-1	.	TRBJ1-2	TGCGCCAGCAGTTTACCGGGACAGGGAGGGCATGGCTACACCTTC	CASSLPGQGGHGYTF
TRBD2	TRBV4-3	.	TRBJ2-3	TGCGCCAGCAGCCAAGATAGTTGGACTAGCGAGAGCACAGATACGCAGTATTTT	CASSQDSWTSESTDTQYF